The next 13 T cell receptor beta chains were all read from a single sample in a study of CD4 T cells in relation to SARS-CoV-2 and coronaviruses. Before the COVID-19 pandemic, during about 2010-2018, CD4+ T cells were taken from unexposed donors. CD4+ T cells were isolated from the cells after around 11 days of culture. Data came from immunoSEQ multiplex PCR; TCRdb stores just in-frame clones and leaves some out. The profile shows 20,000 to 25,000 clones, 76% of them singletons. Their target antigens are unknown. Sequencing was carried out using CD4+ T cells from PBMCs, cultured in vitro. The receptors shown here come from a human donor in good health.

With regard to this clone: The germline gene is not matched at one end of the junction; a read error may be the cause. The V call is TRBV6-1, the J call TRBJ2-4, with D maybe TRBD1 (6 bases). CDR1 and CDR2 from the germline V gene are MNHNS and SASEGT. This CDR3 is 15 amino acids long. CDR3 sequence (DNA): TGTGCCAGCAGTGAAGTACTTCTTCAGGGGCCCCCAGGGATTTTC. Protein: CASSEVLLQGPPGIF.

J is TRBJ2-3 and V is TRBV9; 7 positions match TRBD2. Per germline, CDR1 SGDLS and CDR2 YYNGEE. V trimming: 4 bases; J trimming: 6 bases; junction bases outside the gene matches: 14. The CDR3 runs 16 residues. CDR3 residues: CASSPVGRGGMDTQYF. The CDR3 DNA sequence: TGTGCCAGCAGCCCCGTAGGTCGGGGAGGGATGGATACGCAGTATTTT.

This chain links TRBV19 with TRBJ1-5; D remains ambiguous. V was pared by 5 bases and J by 4 bases, with 6 bases between. CDR1 is LNHDA, CDR2 SQIVND, per germline (reference sequence). This CDR3 is built from 12 residues. The CDR3 DNA is TGTGCCAGTAGTGCAACTAATCAGCCCCAGCATTTT. It codes for CASSATNQPQHF.

V and J are TRBV5-1 and TRBJ2-5, with 7 bases aligning to TRBD1. The trim removed 4 bases at V and 3 bases at J, leaving 9 bases unmatched. The CDR3 loop spans 15 amino acids. The V gene's germline CDR1 is SGHRS and CDR2 YFSETQ. CDR3 amino acids: CASSPGRQGKETQYF. In DNA, the CDR3 is TGCGCCAGCAGCCCGGGTAGACAGGGAAAAGAGACCCAGTACTTC. Combining the CDR3 with reference TRBV5-1 and TRBJ2-5 gives the whole variable domain KAGVTQTPRYLIKTRGQQVTLSCSPISGHRSVSWYQQTPGQGLQFLFEYFSETQRNKGNFPGRFSGRQFSNSRSEMNVSTLELGDSALYLCASSPGRQGKETQYFGPGTRLLVL.

The chain links TRBV24-1 to TRBJ2-3; TRBD1 matches 8 bases. With V trimmed by 9 bases and J by 3 bases, 7 bases remained unmatched. Germline V gene lookup returns CDR1 KGHDR and CDR2 SFDVKD. The CDR3 has 14 amino acids. The CDR3 region has the DNA TGTGCCACCCAAAAGGACAGGGATACAGATACGCAGTATTTT. Translation: CATQKDRDTDTQYF.

This chain links TRBV7-6 with TRBJ1-1; D remains ambiguous. Deletions cut 1 base from V and 5 bases from J, with 11 bases between. Germline-derived CDR1 and CDR2 are SGHVS and FNYEAQ. The CDR3 is 14 residues long. CDR3 region: CASSLDGVGTEAFF. CDR3 sequence (DNA): TGTGCCAGCAGCTTAGATGGGGTAGGGACTGAAGCTTTCTTT.

The gene calls are TRBV7-9 and TRBJ2-3, with D perhaps TRBD1 or TRBD2 (5 bases each). The length of the CDR3 is 17 residues. V was shortened by 7 bases and J by 0 bases, with 20 bases between the two germline ends. Per germline, CDR1 SEHNR and CDR2 FQNEAQ (reference sequence). The CDR3 nucleotides are TGTGCCAGCACCGGACCTCAGGGTAGACTAAGCACAGATACGCAGTATTTT. It specifies CASTGPQGRLSTDTQYF.

This chain links TRBV5-4 with TRBJ2-1; 12 bases fit TRBD2. With V trimmed by 3 bases and J by 8 bases, 6 bases remained unmatched. CDR1 SGHNT and CDR2 YYREEE come from the germline V gene (reference sequence). The CDR3 spans 15 residues. CDR3 sequence reads: CASSWTSGTRDEQFF. The CDR3 DNA sequence: TGTGCCAGCAGCTGGACTAGCGGGACGAGGGATGAGCAGTTCTTC.

The chain recombines TRBV5-4 with TRBJ1-2; D might be TRBD1 (6 bases). Trimming cost V 0 bases and J 6 bases, with 15 bases left between them. The CDR3 runs 15 residues. Germline V CDR1 and CDR2: SGHNT, YYREEE (reference sequence). CDR3 amino acids: CASSLAIGQIDGYTF. The CDR3 DNA reads TGTGCCAGCAGCTTGGCCATTGGACAGATCGATGGCTACACCTTC.

This clone was observed a single time. CDR3 DNA sequence: TGTGCCAGCAGTTACTCGAGGGACAGCAGCTACGAGCAGTACTTC. Its translation: CASSYSRDSSYEQYF. V and J are TRBV6-5 and TRBJ2-7; 7 bases match TRBD1. Germline V CDR1 and CDR2: MNHEY, SVGAGI. The CDR3 is 15 amino acids. Unmatched junction bases numbered 5, after V lost 0 bases and J lost 3 bases.

The J gene is TRBJ2-5, the V gene TRBV3-1 (or the pseudogene TRBV3-2), with D possibly being TRBD1 (5 bases). Trimming took 3 bases from V and 4 from J, leaving 15 bases between them. CDR1 is LGHDT, CDR2 YNNKEL, per germline (reference sequence). The CDR3 runs to 15 residues. CDR3 region: CASSQEQDWGETQYF. DNA of the CDR3: TGTGCCAGCAGCCAGGAACAGGATTGGGGAGAGACCCAGTACTTC.

J is TRBJ1-5 and V is TRBV19, with D unclear. The CDR3 covers 15 residues. V dropped 5 bases and J dropped 7 bases, with 18 bases sitting between them. The germline V gene has CDR1 LNHDA and CDR2 SQIVND (reference sequence). CDR3 coding DNA: TGTGCCAGTAGTCCACAGTTTAGGTCTTGGCAGCCCCAGCATTTT. Translation: CASSPQFRSWQPQHF. The whole variable domain, remainder taken from reference TRBV19 and TRBJ1-5, is DGGITQSPKYLFRKEGQNVTLSCEQNLNHDAMYWYRQDPGQGLRLIYYSQIVNDFQKGDIAEGYSVSREKKESFPLTVTSAQKNPTAFYLCASSPQFRSWQPQHFGDGTRLSIL.

This clone came up once. The V gene is TRBV13, the J gene TRBJ1-5, with 7 bases identical to TRBD1. Per the germline V gene, CDR1 is PRHDT and CDR2 is FYEKMQ (reference sequence). CDR3 length equals 19 residues. With 5 bases clipped from V and 5 bases from J, the junction kept 21 bases outside the gene matches. CDR3 nucleotides: TGTGCCAGCAGCAAACGACAGGGCCGCAAACAGAGCCAAGATCAGCCCCAGCATTTT. It encodes CASSKRQGRKQSQDQPQHF. Looking up the rest from reference TRBV13 and TRBJ1-5 gives the full variable domain: AAGVIQSPRHLIKEKRETATLKCYPIPRHDTVYWYQQGPGQDPQFLISFYEKMQSDKGSIPDRFSAQQFSDYHSELNMSSLELGDSALYFCASSKRQGRKQSQDQPQHFGDGTRLSIL.